These T cell receptor beta chains were read from a single sample in a study of blood T cells in healthy people across ages. In TCRdb, the 5' RACE reads were re-called with MiXCR into one record per CDR3 protein. The table shows 1.5 million to 2 million distinct CDR3 sequences, with roughly two fifths occurring only once. The sequencing sample was made of blood. These receptor sequences come from a human donor in good health. The CDR3 runs from the conserved cysteine through the conserved F or W. D genes are given only for firm matches. The size field is filled for only some rows; it gives once, few, many or a size class.

V gene	D gene	clone size	J gene	CDR3 protein	CDR3 DNA
TRBV7-2	NA	few	TRBJ2-3	CASSLWSPPTDTQYF	TGTGCCAGCAGCCTCTGGTCCCCTCCCACAGATACGCAGTATTTT
TRBV5-5	NA	NA	TRBJ2-7	CASSLGVTATYEQYF	TGTGCCAGCAGCTTGGGAGTTACAGCGACCTACGAGCAGTACTTC
TRBV12-3/TRBV12-4	TRBD1	few	TRBJ2-1	CAINRQGASEQFF	TGTGCCATCAATCGACAGGGGGCGAGTGAGCAGTTCTTC
TRBV29-1	TRBD2	NA	TRBJ2-1	CSVPRGGMDNEQFF	TGCAGCGTTCCTCGGGGGGGCATGGACAATGAGCAGTTCTTC
TRBV5-5	NA	NA	TRBJ2-7	CASSLDKRPIYEQYF	TGTGCCAGCAGCTTGGATAAGAGACCGATCTACGAGCAGTACTTC
TRBV3-1	NA	NA	TRBJ2-1	CASSLRTSQFF	TGTGCCAGCAGCCTCAGGACATCCCAGTTCTTC
TRBV29-1	TRBD1	NA	TRBJ1-4	CSVSRTGYTNEKLFF	TGCAGCGTCTCACGGACAGGGTACACTAATGAAAAACTGTTTTTT
TRBV5-1	NA	NA	TRBJ1-1	CASSPLPRDTEAFF	TGCGCCAGCAGCCCCCTCCCGCGGGACACTGAAGCTTTCTTT
TRBV5-5	NA	NA	TRBJ1-2	CASSLLWAEPNYGYTF	TGTGCCAGCAGCTTGTTGTGGGCAGAACCTAACTATGGCTACACCTTC
TRBV5-1	NA	many	TRBJ1-2	CASSLDRDYVGYTF	TGCGCCAGCAGCTTAGACAGAGACTATGTTGGCTACACCTTC
TRBV29-1	TRBD2	NA	TRBJ2-7	CSVGISGGGYEQYF	TGCAGCGTTGGAATAAGTGGCGGGGGCTACGAGCAGTACTTC
TRBV28	NA	once	TRBJ2-7	CASSTTGPPQYSYEQYF	TGTGCCAGCAGTACCACCGGGCCCCCCCAATACTCCTACGAGCAGTACTTC
TRBV12-3/TRBV12-4	TRBD1	NA	TRBJ2-6	CASSLRGLGANVRTF	TGTGCCAGCAGTTTGAGGGGGCTCGGGGCCAACGTCCGGACTTTC
TRBV29-1	NA	NA	TRBJ1-1	CSVYYGQLNTEAFF	TGCAGCGTTTACTACGGCCAGCTAAACACTGAAGCTTTCTTT
TRBV7-2	NA	NA	TRBJ2-4	CASSQEAGSLAKNIQYF	TGTGCCAGCAGCCAAGAGGCAGGGAGTCTAGCCAAAAACATTCAGTACTTC
TRBV29-1	NA	NA	TRBJ1-1	CSVGQLLGKTEAFF	TGCAGCGTTGGGCAGTTGTTGGGGAAGACTGAAGCTTTCTTT
TRBV24-1	NA	few	TRBJ2-2	CATSAPGSGELFF	TGTGCCACCAGTGCTCCGGGGTCCGGGGAGCTGTTTTTT
TRBV4-3	NA	NA	TRBJ2-7	CASSPEPNPYEQYF	TGCGCCAGCAGCCCGGAACCTAACCCCTACGAGCAGTACTTC
TRBV5-1	TRBD2	NA	TRBJ2-1	CASSLEAGTTHLRNEQCF	TGCGCCAGCAGCTTGGAGGCGGGGACTACTCACTTACGGAATGAGCAGTGCTTC
TRBV7-2	NA	once	TRBJ1-6	CASSLVASSSSPLHF	TGTGCCAGCAGCTTAGTCGCAAGTTCGAGTTCACCCCTCCACTTT
TRBV15	TRBD1	NA	TRBJ1-2	CATSTGQGNGYTF	TGTGCCACCAGCACGGGACAGGGGAATGGCTACACCTTC
TRBV4-2	TRBD2	NA	TRBJ2-4	CASSPREGGYIQYF	TGTGCCAGCAGCCCTCGAGAGGGAGGGTACATTCAGTACTTC
TRBV7-6	NA	NA	TRBJ1-5	CASSSLRRAAISTDTQHF	TGTGCCAGCAGCTCCCTCCGGAGGGCGGCAATAAGCACAGATACGCAGCATTTT
TRBV13	NA	NA	TRBJ2-7	CASSLGGDVQDPQSYEQYF	TGTGCCAGCAGCTTAGGCGGGGATGTCCAGGACCCCCAGTCTTACGAGCAGTACTTC
TRBV5-5	TRBD1	NA	TRBJ1-2	CASSLWDRVGDGYTF	TGTGCCAGCAGCCTATGGGACAGGGTGGGTGATGGCTACACCTTC
TRBV12-3/TRBV12-4	NA	NA	TRBJ1-5	CASRRGKRQPQHF	TGTGCCAGCAGGCGAGGGAAGCGGCAGCCCCAGCATTTT
TRBV9	NA	NA	TRBJ2-3	CASSVDYTRTDTQYF	TGTGCCAGCAGCGTAGATTACACCCGCACAGATACGCAGTATTTT
TRBV27	TRBD2	NA	TRBJ2-4	CASSLSGRGNIQYF	TGTGCCAGCAGTTTATCAGGGAGGGGAAACATTCAGTACTTC
TRBV24-1	NA	few	TRBJ2-7	CATSDGPANSYEQYF	TGTGCCACCAGTGATGGTCCTGCTAACTCCTACGAGCAGTACTTC
TRBV9	NA	NA	TRBJ1-2	CASRQSETNGYTF	TGTGCCAGTAGGCAGAGCGAAACTAATGGCTACACCTTC
TRBV29-1	NA	few	TRBJ1-5	CSVGFGSNQPQHF	TGCAGCGTTGGATTCGGTAGCAATCAGCCCCAGCATTTT
TRBV6-6	TRBD2	NA	TRBJ2-5	CASSSSGEGRGETQYF	TGTGCCAGCAGTTCATCTGGAGAGGGGAGGGGAGAGACCCAGTACTTC
TRBV7-2	TRBD2	NA	TRBJ2-5	CASSLLVGTSGGALQETQYF	TGTGCCAGCAGCTTACTCGTTGGGACTAGCGGGGGGGCCTTACAAGAGACCCAGTACTTC
TRBV7-2	NA	many	TRBJ2-4	CASSLRSGVAKNIQYF	TGTGCCAGCAGCTTAAGGTCCGGGGTAGCCAAAAACATTCAGTACTTC
TRBV5-1	NA	many	TRBJ1-2	CASSLLDSSYGYTF	TGCGCCAGCAGCTTGTTGGACAGTTCCTATGGCTACACCTTC